The clone carrying this T cell receptor (beta chain) was seen a few times. Its antigen is still unknown. With 60 Vbeta and 13 Jbeta primers, the PCR was carried out. Only in-frame clones appear in the TCRdb table, and some are missing; sequencing was by immunoSEQ multiplex PCR. The table includes fewer than 200,000 clones, 75% to 80% detected once. These data belong to a study of cytomegalovirus exposure and HLA in healthy donors. Study background: HLA-typed donors were the source of around 80 million unique TCRs, which an early data release held.

Study outcomes and limitations: Across HLA loci, a later analysis found differing TCR association rates, with DRB1 most and HLA-C fewest. Upon later analysis, HLA-associated TCR beta chains proved more clonally expanded than other, equally common chains. A later analysis reported that several of the most significant clusters appeared to be linked to common viral pathogens, among them Epstein-Barr virus.

Sample: PBMCs. This TCR came from a woman in her thirties or forties in good health and CMV-seropositive.

The CDR3 loop reads CASGSGGQETQYF. Here the CDR3 DNA reads TGTGCTAGTGGTTCAGGGGGTCAAGAGACCCAGTACTTC. The J gene is TRBJ2-5, the V gene TRBV12-5, with TRBD1 matching 7 bases. V lost 4 bases to trimming and J lost 2 bases; unmatched junction nucleotides: 1. CDR1 and CDR2 (germline): LGHNT, FRNRAP. This CDR3 comprises 13 residues.